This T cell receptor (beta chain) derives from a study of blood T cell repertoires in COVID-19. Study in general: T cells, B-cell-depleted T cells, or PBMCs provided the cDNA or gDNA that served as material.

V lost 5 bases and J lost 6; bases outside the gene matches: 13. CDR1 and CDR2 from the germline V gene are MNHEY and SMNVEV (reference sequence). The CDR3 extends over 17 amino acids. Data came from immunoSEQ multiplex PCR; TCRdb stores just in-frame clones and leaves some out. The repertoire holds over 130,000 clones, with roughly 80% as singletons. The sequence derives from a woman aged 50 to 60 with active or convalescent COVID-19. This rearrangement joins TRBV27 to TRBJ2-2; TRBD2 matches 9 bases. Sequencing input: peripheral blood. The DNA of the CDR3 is TGTGCCAGCAGTCCCTCGGCGGGAGGGCCCAGACCCGGGGAGCTGTTTTTT. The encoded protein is CASSPSAGGPRPGELFF.